This T cell receptor (beta chain) was sequenced during a study of T cell clones after liver transplantation. Regarding the study as a whole: Compared with third party-reactive sequences, donor-reactive ones declined more, independent of withdrawal success.

To note about this clone: Its target is unknown.

The CDR3 totals 15 residues. The junction had 10 bases not matched to a gene; V was cut back by 5 bases and J by 4 bases. CDR1 and CDR2 from the germline V gene are SGHTA and FQGNSA. Sorting of unstimulated PBMCs yielded separate CD3+CD4+ and CD3+CD8+ fractions. This table comes from immunoSEQ multiplex PCR, and its TCRdb copy is limited to in-frame clones, with some not included. The sample has 72,000 or so clones, approximately 87% seen once. The sequence was collected from a human patient who received a liver transplant. The T cells may partly be graft donor cells. The sequencing used CD4+ T cells from blood, collected at the 22-month timepoint. The chain uses TRBV7-2 and TRBJ1-2, with 7 bases fitting TRBD1. CDR3 loop: CASSSNRGKGYGYTF. The CDR3 DNA is TGTGCCAGCAGCAGCAACAGGGGTAAGGGCTATGGCTACACCTTC.